This T cell receptor beta chain was sequenced during a study of blood T cell repertoires in COVID-19. Across the study: COVID-19 samples collected from the United States, Italy and Spain covered acute and convalescent phases. The analysed material was cDNA or gDNA that came from T cells, B-cell-depleted T cells, or PBMCs.

The CDR3 has 15 amino acids. The germline gives CDR1 MDHEN, CDR2 SYDVKM. V dropped 3 bases and J dropped 5 bases, with 16 bases sitting between them. Source study methods: Amplified reference gene primers provided the basis for estimating nucleated cell counts. Only in-frame clones appear in the TCRdb table, and some are missing; sequencing was by immunoSEQ multiplex PCR. Clone size and the V and J calls come from that table; the DNA yielded D and trimming. Among 110,000 or so clones listed, 75% to 90% were seen once. This TCR was recovered from a human donor in a cohort sampled during active COVID-19. V usage is TRBV28 and J usage is TRBJ2-5, with a tentative D call TRBD1 (5 bases). The source material was peripheral blood. CDR3 residues: CASSFSGQRAETQYF. As DNA, the CDR3 is TGTGCCAGCAGTTTTTCCGGACAAAGAGCGGAGACCCAGTACTTC. Drawing the rest from reference TRBV28 and TRBJ2-5, the complete variable domain is DVKVTQSSRYLVKRTGEKVFLECVQDMDHENMFWYRQDPGLGLRLIYFSYDVKMKEKGDIPEGYSVSREKKERFSLILESASTNQTSMYLCASSFSGQRAETQYFGPGTRLLVL.